These 8 T cell receptor beta chains originate from one sample sequenced in a study of blood T cell repertoires in COVID-19. Method: immunoSEQ multiplex PCR; TCRdb's copy keeps in-frame clones and lacks some. This table holds 100,000 to 150,000 clones, almost 85% found once. Sequencing was done on a sample of peripheral blood. The receptors come from a young woman who had recovered from COVID-19.

The genes are TRBV4-1 and TRBJ2-7; D is unclear. Per germline, CDR1 MGHRA and CDR2 YSYEKL. Trimming removed 0 bases at V and 7 bases at J, with 19 bases between. CDR3 length: 16 amino acids. In DNA form, the CDR3 reads TGCGCCAGCAGCCAAGAATCCACCGACCCTCCGGAGGAGCAGTACTTC. Translation gives CASSQESTDPPEEQYF.

The J gene is TRBJ1-5, the V gene TRBV7-9; tentatively, D is TRBD1 (6 bases). CDR1 is SEHNR and CDR2 is FQNEAQ in the germline V gene (reference sequence). This CDR3 has 16 residues. The V gene lost 4 bases and the J gene lost 0 bases, with 13 bases spanning the gap. This CDR3 reads CASSSYQGYSNQPQHF. The CDR3 nucleotides are TGTGCCAGCAGCTCATATCAGGGGTATAGCAATCAGCCCCAGCATTTT.

In its sample, this clone was seen once. The rearrangement uses TRBV6-5 and TRBJ1-2; a possible D gene is TRBD1 (5 bases). The ends were cut back, 6 bases at V and 6 bases at J, with 14 bases in the middle. CDR1 is MNHEY and CDR2 is SVGAGI in the germline V gene. CDR3 length: 13 residues. CDR3 bases: TGTGCCAGCAGGGTCCCAGGGTTAGATGGCTACACCTTC. This gives the protein CASRVPGLDGYTF.

The J gene is TRBJ1-1, the V gene TRBV5-6; TRBD1 matches at 10 bases. The CDR3 is 18 amino acids. Per germline, CDR1 SGHDT and CDR2 YYEEEE. V lost 3 bases to trimming and J lost 2 bases; unmatched junction nucleotides: 13. CDR3 region: CASSWSGQGFLGNTEAFF. The CDR3 DNA sequence: TGTGCCAGCAGCTGGTCGGGACAGGGGTTTCTTGGAAACACTGAAGCTTTCTTT.

The gene calls are TRBV29-1 and TRBJ2-7; 7 bases are a match to TRBD2. Germline V gives CDR1 SQVTM, CDR2 ANQGSEA. J was trimmed by 1 base and V by 0 bases; bases with no gene match: 6. This CDR3 contains 15 residues. In nucleotides, the CDR3 is TGCAGCGTTGAAGATCGAACTAGCGTGTCCTACGAGCAGTACTTC. It translates to CSVEDRTSVSYEQYF.

This rearrangement joins TRBV2 to TRBJ2-3; D possibly corresponds to TRBD1 (5 bases). The CDR3 is 15 residues long. V was pared by 3 bases and J by 5 bases, with 15 bases between. CDR1 SNHLY and CDR2 FYNNEI come from the germline V gene. CDR3 bases: TGTGCCAGCAGTGAGCAGGGTGGGAATAAAGATACGCAGTATTTT. Its protein product is CASSEQGGNKDTQYF.

This clone turned up a few times. J is TRBJ2-7 and V is TRBV7-9; 9 bases agree with TRBD1. CDR1 and CDR2 from the germline V gene are SEHNR and FQNEAQ (reference sequence). CDR3 length: 16 residues. V was pared by 2 bases and J by 1 base, with 6 bases of the junction left unmatched. CDR3 sequence: CASSLSPGQGSYEQYF. CDR3 nucleotides: TGTGCCAGCAGCTTATCACCGGGACAGGGATCCTACGAGCAGTACTTC.

This sequence joins TRBV6-6 and TRBJ2-2; TRBD2 agrees at 11 bases. Germline assignment: CDR1 MNHNY and CDR2 SVGAGI (reference sequence). Trimming took 6 bases from V and 7 from J; bases not matched to a gene: 7. The CDR3 covers 15 residues. The CDR3 region has the DNA TGTGCCAGCAGAGCTTTAGCGGGGGGGCTCGGGGAGCTGTTTTTT. Its translation is CASRALAGGLGELFF.